This paragraph reports one T cell receptor (beta chain). The specificity of this receptor is unknown. No base-level quality is on record; no much larger clone is a single base apart. Naive and memory CD4+ T cells were separated from cryopreserved PBMCs by first enriching for CD4 and then performing EasySep naive CD4+ T cell enrichment. For nine to ten days, roughly 100,000 sorted naive or memory CD4+ T cells were cultured together with CEF peptides and T cell-depleted PBMCs at a 1:1 ratio. Each peptide culture condition was generally run in triplicate replicate wells. Ficoll-Paque PLUS gradient centrifugation was used to isolate PBMCs from either whole blood or leukapheresis product. PBMCs were either used fresh in the expansion assay or cryopreserved at -140 degrees C. The QIAamp Micro DNA Kit was used to extract genomic DNA from the CD4+ T cells. Taken from the germline V gene, the CDR1 and CDR2 loops are SGHTA and FQGTGA. Taken from cysteine to phenylalanine, the CDR3 has 15 residues. Only the CDR3 portion is preserved as DNA: 45 bases, with reading frame beginning at the first base. V loses 0 bases at its end and J loses 1 base; junction bases beyond the gene matches: 0.

The data were obtained in a study of CD4 T cells in relation to SARS-CoV-2 and coronaviruses (dated by TCRdb to 2020 to 2022). Notes on the research overall: In the ViraFEST assay, PBMCs were cultured with antigen for under 13 days, after which TCR beta CDR3s were sequenced to identify antigen-specific clonal expansions. The Adaptive Biotechnologies TCR-sequencing kit was used to sequence samples from a few pre-COVID donors and the naive versus memory experiments, whereas other data were Illumina-based. The roughly 12 convalescent patients included 8 males and 4 females; two subjects were Hispanic. A different TCR-beta assay, based on Illumina, was used to sequence expansion assays from other donors in the study. The study assessed, at the TCR clonotype level, memory CD4+ T cell crossreactivity between SARS-CoV-2 and common cold coronavirus spike proteins. The full convalescent cohort of approximately 13 patients had a median age of roughly 35 years, ranging from about 20 to 75 years. Patient-derived lymphoblastoid cell lines were used to map the HLA restriction of shared crossreactive spike epitopes.

What the research found in general, with its limitations: No donor contributed both pre-pandemic and post-infection samples, which limited tracing the source of pre-existing responses. About 65% of donors had memory CD4+ clonotypes that crossrecognized SARS-CoV-2 and at least one common cold coronavirus spike. Sequencing naive versus memory cells indicated that the assay picks up memory recall responses, not primary responses primed during culture. Crossreactive clones showed significantly weaker SARS-CoV-2-driven expansion than monoreactive clones, consistent with antigenic imprinting. The study was limited by small numbers of patients and tested TCRs. Because the crossreactivity analysis focused on spike protein, crossreactivity against other viral proteins was not assessed.

DNA from CEF-cultured naive and memory CD4+ T cells underwent immunoSEQ TCR-beta sequencing at survey level. The original methods were these. During preprocessing, nonproductive sequences were discarded, as were any CDR3s that did not begin with C, did not end with F or W, or were shorter than 7 amino acids. The MANAFEST web app was used to call antigen-specific clonotypes on the basis of expansion compared with the reference and with other culture wells. To be counted as positive, a clone had to show significant expansion compared with the reference culture, at an FDR below 0.05, in 2 of 3 replicate wells. A further requirement for positive clones was significant expansion compared with all other tandem wells, along with an odds ratio above 5. Cultured and uncultured naive and memory CD4+ repertoires were searched for previously identified spike- and CEF-reactive CDR3s. Pairwise Levenshtein distance, computed with the stringdist R package after three terminal residues were trimmed from each end, was used as the measure of CDR3 homology. The table comes from immuneACCESS by way of TCRdb, which keeps in-frame sequences with V and J called. Part of the clones is missing from these tables; in studies checked, under half for an unresolved V gene and the rest for unknown reasons. That table gives V, J and clone size, and the DNA gave D and trimming. The sample yields about 47,000 clones; roughly four fifths were counted once. More than 1.4% of the sample is in the top ten clones.

The chain links TRBV7-3 with TRBJ2-1, and 7 junction bases match TRBD2. The sequence was collected from an adult with COVID-19. The material sequenced was naive CD4+ T cells from PBMCs, cultured in vitro. The cell subset or site label for this specimen denotes: naive CD4+ T cells isolated by negative enrichment. The CDR3 sequence is CASSLTRESYNEQFF. In nucleotides, the sequence is TGTGCCAGCAGCTTAACGCGGGAGTCCTACAATGAGCAGTTCTTC.